In this sample, the clone carrying this T cell receptor beta chain turned up once. Its antigen remains unknown. This sample's time point: week 11, during vaccination. Every vaccination contained 300 ug of the mutant IDH1 20-mer peptide and was paired with topical imiquimod. Sequencing used immunoSEQ multiplex PCR; TCRdb keeps in-frame clones, though not all of them. The sample lists 20,000 to 25,000 clones, approximately 89% seen once, with 5.7% in the top ten. From germline, CDR1 is SGHKS and CDR2 YYEKEE (reference sequence). The CDR3 is 16 amino acids. The V segment lost 3 bases and the J segment 4 bases; nucleotides outside the gene matches: 12. This specimen belongs to a study of a mutant IDH1 vaccine in newly diagnosed glioma. Turning to the study itself: Patients, over weeks 1, 3, 5, 7, 11, 15, 19 and 23, received a total of eight vaccinations.

The starting material was PBMCs, obtained from a glioma patient whose treatment included an IDH1 peptide vaccine. The sequence derives from a woman in her thirties or forties with glioma. The chain is built from TRBV5-5 and TRBJ2-7; 8 positions agree with TRBD1. CDR3 sequence: CASSSTPGQAGYEQYF. CDR3 in DNA: TGTGCCAGCAGCTCGACTCCGGGACAGGCTGGGTACGAGCAGTACTTC.